Below, 17 T cell receptor beta chains from the same sample are listed, as sequenced in a study of OX40 agonist ivuxolimab in advanced cancers. Data came from immunoSEQ multiplex PCR; TCRdb stores just in-frame clones and leaves some out. The data show roughly 63,000 clones, 75% to 90% seen once. The sample was CD4+ or CD8+ T cells sorted from blood, taken in a trial of the OX40 agonist ivuxolimab. Receptor source: an adult with an advanced solid tumor such as melanoma, head and neck, liver or kidney cancer.

The J gene is TRBJ2-7, the V gene TRBV7-2; D is unresolved. Germline V gene lookup returns CDR1 SGHTA and CDR2 FQGNSA. The CDR3 extends over 15 amino acids. Trimming left V 2 bases short and J 6 bases short, with 17 bases between. The CDR3 loop is CASSLLWGGLAEQYF. The CDR3 DNA is TGTGCCAGCAGCTTACTCTGGGGTGGGTTGGCCGAGCAGTACTTC.

This clone was seen once. The V gene is TRBV27, the J gene TRBJ2-7; 9 nucleotides line up with TRBD1. Losses at the gene ends were 3 bases for V and 1 base for J; bases not matched to a gene: 4. The germline V gene encodes CDR1 MNHEY and CDR2 SMNVEV (reference sequence). The length of the CDR3 is 15 residues. CDR3 nucleotides: TGTGCCAGCAGTTTGGAGACAGGGGGTTCCTACGAGCAGTACTTC. Protein sequence: CASSLETGGSYEQYF.

The chain recombines TRBV2 with TRBJ1-1, with D perhaps matching TRBD1 (5 bases). V lost 4 bases and J 1 base, leaving 13 bases between the germline ends. The V gene's germline CDR1 is SNHLY and CDR2 FYNNEI. The CDR3 spans 15 residues. The CDR3 DNA reads as TGTGCCAGCAGTGCAAGGGCAGGACAGAACACTGAAGCTTTCTTT. Residues: CASSARAGQNTEAFF.

The rearrangement links TRBV13 to TRBJ1-4, with unresolved D. Germline values: CDR1 PRHDT, CDR2 FYEKMQ (reference sequence). The CDR3 spans 17 residues. V was pared by 5 bases and J by 0 bases, with 16 bases between. In DNA form, the CDR3 reads TGTGCCAGCAGCCTACGGGCCTTAAGTGCAACTAATGAAAAACTGTTTTTT. The encoded protein is CASSLRALSATNEKLFF.

This clone was observed a handful of times. This sequence joins TRBV4-1 and TRBJ2-7; D may be TRBD1 (5 bases). Germline V CDR1 and CDR2: MGHRA, YSYEKL. The CDR3 runs to 15 residues. V lost 0 bases and J lost 4, with 13 bases in between. The CDR3 spells CASSQDRGRVYEQYF. The CDR3 DNA reads TGCGCCAGCAGCCAAGATCGTGGCAGGGTATACGAGCAGTACTTC.

The chain uses TRBV5-1 and TRBJ2-7; maybe TRBD1 (6 bases). The CDR3 has 15 amino acids. CDR1 is SGHRS and CDR2 is YFSETQ in the germline V gene. V was clipped by 1 base and J by 4 bases, with 15 bases between them. The CDR3 coding sequence is TGCGCCAGCAGCTTGCAACAGGGTTTGGTTTACGAGCAGTACTTC. Its translation: CASSLQQGLVYEQYF.

The V and J genes are TRBV9 and TRBJ2-2; a possible D gene is TRBD2 (5 bases). Germline assignment: CDR1 SGDLS and CDR2 YYNGEE. Deletions cut 3 bases from V and 5 bases from J, with 11 bases between. The CDR3 is 14 amino acids. The CDR3 loop is CASSGTRRTGELFF. CDR3 nucleotides: TGTGCCAGCAGCGGGACTCGGAGGACCGGGGAGCTGTTTTTT.

J is TRBJ2-1 and V is TRBV14; D is possibly TRBD1 (6 bases). The CDR3 has 15 amino acids. Trimming stripped 3 bases from V and 12 bases from J, with 21 bases between. The germline CDR1 and CDR2 sequences are SGHDN and FVKESK. The DNA of the CDR3 is TGTGCCAGCAGCCAGCTTATGCAGGGGTCCTTCGCGCAGTTCTTC. Its protein is CASSQLMQGSFAQFF.

The J gene is TRBJ2-7, the V gene TRBV27; TRBD2 matches 8 bases. The CDR3 loop spans 14 amino acids. Germline CDR1 MNHEY, CDR2 SMNVEV (reference sequence). Trimming took 6 bases from V and 3 from J; bases not matched to a gene: 7. CDR3 region: CASSLTGTSYEQYF. The CDR3, as DNA: TGTGCCAGCAGCTTGACCGGGACTAGCTACGAGCAGTACTTC.

The CDR3 DNA reads TGCGCCAGCAGGGGGCAGGTAGATACGCAGTATTTT. Translating it yields CASRGQVDTQYF. V usage is TRBV5-1 and J usage is TRBJ2-3, with D perhaps TRBD1 (5 bases). Per germline, CDR1 SGHRS and CDR2 YFSETQ. The CDR3 runs to 12 residues. V gave up 5 bases and J gave up 5 bases, with 9 bases separating them.

The J gene is TRBJ1-4, the V gene TRBV7-8; D unclear. CDR1 SGHVS and CDR2 FQNEAQ come from the germline V gene. The CDR3 runs 15 residues. The V end was cut by 4 bases, the J end by 0 bases, with 9 bases between. In DNA, the CDR3 is TGTGCCAGCAGCTCTCGACTGGCAACTAATGAAAAACTGTTTTTT. Amino acid sequence: CASSSRLATNEKLFF.

The chain has TRBV19 and TRBJ2-1, with D possibly matching TRBD2 (7 bases). This CDR3 has 15 residues. The germline V and J ends were trimmed by 1 base and 4 bases, with 11 bases remaining between them. CDR1 and CDR2 from the germline V gene are LNHDA and SQIVND (reference sequence). The CDR3 sequence is CASSIVEGGYNEQFF. In DNA, the CDR3 is TGTGCCAGTAGTATAGTTGAGGGGGGGTACAATGAGCAGTTCTTC. Supplemented by reference TRBV19 and TRBJ2-1, the full variable domain reads DGGITQSPKYLFRKEGQNVTLSCEQNLNHDAMYWYRQDPGQGLRLIYYSQIVNDFQKGDIAEGYSVSREKKESFPLTVTSAQKNPTAFYLCASSIVEGGYNEQFFGPGTRLTVL.

The chain employs TRBV13 and TRBJ2-7; TRBD1 matches 10 bases. Germline V gene lookup returns CDR1 PRHDT and CDR2 FYEKMQ (reference sequence). The CDR3 has 14 amino acids. The junction had 3 bases not matched to a gene; V was cut back by 4 bases and J by 3 bases. This chain's CDR3 is CASSSTGGHYEQYF. Written as DNA, the CDR3 is TGTGCCAGCAGCTCGACAGGGGGCCACTACGAGCAGTACTTC.

V is TRBV30 and J is TRBJ2-2; TRBD1 agrees at 7 bases. The CDR3 is 13 residues long. The germline gives CDR1 GTSNPN, CDR2 SVGIG (reference sequence). V lost 5 bases and J lost 3; bases outside the gene matches: 3. The CDR3 nucleotides read TGTGCCTGGCACAGGGGCTACACCGGGGAGCTGTTTTTT. Residues: CAWHRGYTGELFF.

This clone is deemed medium-sized (0.01 to 0.1%). V gene TRBV5-1 combines with J gene TRBJ2-1, with 8 bases aligning to TRBD2. V shed 0 bases and J 6 bases; nucleotides not matched to a gene: 2. Germline CDR1 SGHRS, CDR2 YFSETQ. This CDR3 spans 14 amino acids. The CDR3 sequence: CASSLVGLVNEQFF. The CDR3 coding sequence is TGCGCCAGCAGCTTGGTGGGACTAGTCAATGAGCAGTTCTTC.

This sequence joins TRBV2 and TRBJ1-1, with D unclear. V was clipped by 2 bases and J by 1 base, with 8 bases between them. The CDR3 is 14 amino acids. Germline CDR1 and CDR2: SNHLY and FYNNEI. CDR3 amino acids: CASSERGPNTEAFF. The DNA of the CDR3 is TGTGCCAGCAGTGAACGAGGGCCGAACACTGAAGCTTTCTTT.

The chain uses TRBV2 and TRBJ2-4, with no clear D. V was clipped by 10 bases and J by 2 bases, with 9 bases between them. The V gene's germline CDR1 is SNHLY and CDR2 FYNNEI. This CDR3 has 12 residues. The CDR3 protein is CATTVSKNIQYF. As DNA, the CDR3 is TGTGCCACCACCGTATCCAAAAACATTCAGTACTTC.